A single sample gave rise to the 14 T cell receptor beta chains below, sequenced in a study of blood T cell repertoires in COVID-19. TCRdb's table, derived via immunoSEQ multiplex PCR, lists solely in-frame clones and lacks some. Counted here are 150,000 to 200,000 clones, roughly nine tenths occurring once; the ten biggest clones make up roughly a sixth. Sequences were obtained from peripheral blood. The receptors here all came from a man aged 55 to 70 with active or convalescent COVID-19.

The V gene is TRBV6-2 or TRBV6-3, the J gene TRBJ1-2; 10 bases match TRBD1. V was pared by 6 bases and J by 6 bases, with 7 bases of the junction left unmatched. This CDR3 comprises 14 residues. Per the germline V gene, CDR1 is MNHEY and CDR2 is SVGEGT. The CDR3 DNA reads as TGTGCCAGCAGCATTGTCGGGACAGGGGATGGCTACACCTTC. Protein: CASSIVGTGDGYTF.

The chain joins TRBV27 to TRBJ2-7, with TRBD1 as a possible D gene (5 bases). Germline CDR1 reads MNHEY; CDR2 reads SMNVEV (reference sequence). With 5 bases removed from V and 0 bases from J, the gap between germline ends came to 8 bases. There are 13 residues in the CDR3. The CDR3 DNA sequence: TGTGCCAGCAGTGGGGCCCCCTCCTACGAGCAGTACTTC. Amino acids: CASSGAPSYEQYF.

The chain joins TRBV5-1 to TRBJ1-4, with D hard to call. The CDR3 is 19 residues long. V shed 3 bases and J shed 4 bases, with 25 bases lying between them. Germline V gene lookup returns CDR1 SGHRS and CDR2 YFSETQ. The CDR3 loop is CASSSGRRDRPSVNEKLFF. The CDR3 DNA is TGCGCCAGCAGCTCCGGACGGCGGGATAGACCTTCCGTTAATGAAAAACTGTTTTTT.

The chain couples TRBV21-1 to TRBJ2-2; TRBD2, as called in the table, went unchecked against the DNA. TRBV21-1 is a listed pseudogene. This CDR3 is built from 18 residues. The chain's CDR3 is CASSKAPGCQTNTGELFF. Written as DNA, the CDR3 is TGTGCCAGCAGCAAAGCCCCGGGGTGTCAGACGAACACCGGGGAGCTGTTTTTT.

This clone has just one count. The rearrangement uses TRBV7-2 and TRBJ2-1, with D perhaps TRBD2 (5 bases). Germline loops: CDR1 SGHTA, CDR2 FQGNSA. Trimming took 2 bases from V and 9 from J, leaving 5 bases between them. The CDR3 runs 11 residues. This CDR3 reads CASSLSGEQFF. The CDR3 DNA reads TGTGCCAGCAGCTTAAGCGGTGAGCAGTTCTTC.

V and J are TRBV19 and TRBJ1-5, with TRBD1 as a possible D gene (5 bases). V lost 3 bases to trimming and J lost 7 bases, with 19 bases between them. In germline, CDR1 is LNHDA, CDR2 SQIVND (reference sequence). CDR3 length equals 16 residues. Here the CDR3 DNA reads TGTGCCAGTAGTATCGTGGGGCGGTCGAAGTGGCAGCCCCAGCATTTT. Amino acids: CASSIVGRSKWQPQHF.

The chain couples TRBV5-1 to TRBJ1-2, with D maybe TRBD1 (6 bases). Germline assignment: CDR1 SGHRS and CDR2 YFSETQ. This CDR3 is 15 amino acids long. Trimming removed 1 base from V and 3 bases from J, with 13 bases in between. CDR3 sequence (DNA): TGCGCCAGCAGCTTGTCAGGGGTGGTAGACTATGGCTACACCTTC. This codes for CASSLSGVVDYGYTF.

The CDR3 nucleotides read TGTGCCAGCAGTCCCACCCGAGAGGGATACTACACCTTC. It is translated as CASSPTREGYYTF. The gene calls are TRBV27 and TRBJ1-2; D unresolved. V lost 5 bases and J lost 10, with 17 bases in between. Germline V gives CDR1 MNHEY, CDR2 SMNVEV (reference sequence). The CDR3 extends over 13 amino acids.

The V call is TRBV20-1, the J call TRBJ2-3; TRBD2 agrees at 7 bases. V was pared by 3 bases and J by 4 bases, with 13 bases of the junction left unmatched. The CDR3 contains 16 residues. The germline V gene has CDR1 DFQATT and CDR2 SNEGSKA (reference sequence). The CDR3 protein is CSASMYGGSAADTQYF. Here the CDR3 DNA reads TGCAGTGCTAGTATGTACGGGGGGAGTGCAGCAGATACGCAGTATTTT.

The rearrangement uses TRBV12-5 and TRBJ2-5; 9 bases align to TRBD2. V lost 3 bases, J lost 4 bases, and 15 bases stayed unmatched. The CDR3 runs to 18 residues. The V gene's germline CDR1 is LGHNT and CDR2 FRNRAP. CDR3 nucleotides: TGTGCTAGTGGTTTTGGCGGGGGGGGATCGACTCGAGGAGAGACCCAGTACTTC. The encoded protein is CASGFGGGGSTRGETQYF.

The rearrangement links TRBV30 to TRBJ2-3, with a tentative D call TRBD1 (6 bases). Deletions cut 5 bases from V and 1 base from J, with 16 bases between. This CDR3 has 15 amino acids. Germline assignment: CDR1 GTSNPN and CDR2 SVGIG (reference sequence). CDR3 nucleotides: TGTGCCTGGGGTGGTTCCAAGGGGGGCACAGATACGCAGTATTTT. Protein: CAWGGSKGGTDTQYF.

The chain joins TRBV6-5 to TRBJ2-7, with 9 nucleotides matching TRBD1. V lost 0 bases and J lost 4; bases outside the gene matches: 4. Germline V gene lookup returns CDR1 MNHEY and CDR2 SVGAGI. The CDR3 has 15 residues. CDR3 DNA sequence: TGTGCCAGCAGTTACTCGATGGGACAGGGTTACGAGCAGTACTTC. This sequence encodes CASSYSMGQGYEQYF.

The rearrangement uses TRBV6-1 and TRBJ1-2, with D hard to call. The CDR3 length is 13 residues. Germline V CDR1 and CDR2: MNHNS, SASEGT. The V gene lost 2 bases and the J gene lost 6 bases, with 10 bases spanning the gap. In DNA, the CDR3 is TGTGCCAGCAGTGAACATCTGCTACATGGCTACACCTTC. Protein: CASSEHLLHGYTF.

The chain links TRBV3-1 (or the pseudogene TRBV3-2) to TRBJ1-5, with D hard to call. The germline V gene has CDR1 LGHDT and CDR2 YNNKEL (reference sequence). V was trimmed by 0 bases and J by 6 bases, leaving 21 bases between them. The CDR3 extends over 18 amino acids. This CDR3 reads CASSQDFQSGGRPQPQHF. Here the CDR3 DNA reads TGTGCCAGCAGCCAAGATTTCCAGTCGGGTGGCCGACCTCAGCCCCAGCATTTT.